Listed below are T cell receptor beta chains from one sample, sequenced in a study of STAT3 mutations in large granular lymphocyte leukemia. The repertoire was sequenced with immunoSEQ multiplex PCR; TCRdb's copy has only in-frame clones and lacks some. Of approximately 17,000 clones in the sample, approximately 84% are singletons; the top ten hold over 7.5%. Sequenced sample: peripheral blood mononuclear cells. The receptors shown here come from a man aged 45-65 years with T-cell large granular lymphocyte leukemia. Some clones in this sample may be carry-over from other donors' samples. Each CDR3 is given with its conserved first and last residue. A D gene is named only where the DNA matches it firmly. Part of the rows lack a size; the others show once, few, many or a class for expanded clones.

.	TRBV28	15	once	TRBJ2-3	TGTGCCAGCAGGTATGGGACGGCCGGCACAGATACGCAGTATTTT	CASRYGTAGTDTQYF
TRBD2	TRBV5-1	15	.	TRBJ2-1	TGCGCCAGCAGCCCATGGACTAGCACCTACAATGAGCAGTTCTTC	CASSPWTSTYNEQFF
TRBD2	TRBV28	17	.	TRBJ2-3	TGTGCCAGCAGTTTATGGACTAGCGGGAGGGCCGGAGATACGCAGTATTTT	CASSLWTSGRAGDTQYF
TRBD2	TRBV9	18	once	TRBJ2-5	TGTGCCAGCAGCGTAGAAGGTGGGGGGGGACTAGCCAGGGAGACCCAGTACTTC	CASSVEGGGGLARETQYF
TRBD1	TRBV28	15	.	TRBJ2-7	TGTGCCAGCAGGTCCTCGTCACAGGGGGACCACGAGCAGTACTTC	CASRSSSQGDHEQYF
.	TRBV15	13	.	TRBJ2-1	TGTGCCACCAGCAGAAGACTCGGGAATGAGCAGTTCTTC	CATSRRLGNEQFF
.	TRBV2	14	few	TRBJ1-5	TGTGCCAGCACATCATTCCATAGCAATCAGCCCCAGCATTTT	CASTSFHSNQPQHF
.	TRBV5-6	16	.	TRBJ2-7	TGTGCCAGCAGCTTGACTGTGGGGGCAGGGATGGACGAGCAGTACTTC	CASSLTVGAGMDEQYF
.	TRBV18	13	.	TRBJ2-1	TGTGCCAGCTCACCACCGATGGGGCCCCGATCGTTCTTC	CASSPPMGPRSFF
.	TRBV15	13	.	TRBJ2-5	TGTGCCACAACACAGGGCTCTCAAGAGACCCAGTACTTC	CATTQGSQETQYF
.	TRBV18	15	.	TRBJ1-4	TGTGCCAGCTCACCACCCAATCGGCTTAATGAAAAACTGTTTTTT	CASSPPNRLNEKLFF
.	TRBV18	17	.	TRBJ1-1	TGTGCCAGCTCACAGGGCGGTTCTCTCTCGGTAAACACTGAAGCTTTCTTT	CASSQGGSLSVNTEAFF
.	TRBV4-1	15	once	TRBJ1-3	TGCGCCAGCAGCCAAGGCCCAGGGGAAGGAAACACCATATATTTT	CASSQGPGEGNTIYF
.	TRBV29-1	14	.	TRBJ2-3	TGCAGCACAACCTGGCAGGGTCGCACAGATACGCAGTATTTT	CSTTWQGRTDTQYF
TRBD2	TRBV7-3	14	.	TRBJ2-3	TGTGCCAGCAGCCGTAGCGGGACCACAGATACGCAGTATTTT	CASSRSGTTDTQYF
.	TRBV5-1	15	.	TRBJ2-1	TGCGCCAGCAGCTTGGTCCCAGGGCCGGAGAATGAGCAGTTCTTC	CASSLVPGPENEQFF
TRBD1	TRBV5-4	15	.	TRBJ1-6	TGTGCCAGCAGTTCGCAGGGGGCCAGGGATTCACCCCTCCACTTT	CASSSQGARDSPLHF
.	TRBV19	13	.	TRBJ1-5	TGTGCCAGTAGTCCGCGTCTCAATCAGCCCCAGCATTTT	CASSPRLNQPQHF
.	TRBV5-4	13	.	TRBJ2-5	TGTGCCAGCAGCTTGCTGCTACAAGAGACCCAGTACTTC	CASSLLLQETQYF
.	TRBV2	14	.	TRBJ2-3	TGTGCCAGCAGTGAATCGTCGGCGGCAGATACGCAGTATTTT	CASSESSAADTQYF
TRBD2	TRBV29-1	13	.	TRBJ2-7	TGCAGCGTGCTAGCGGGCGTAACCTACGAGCAGTACTTC	CSVLAGVTYEQYF
.	TRBV5-6	15	.	TRBJ1-2	TGTGCCAGCAGCCCCGCGAGTCAGGCCGACTATGGCTACACCTTC	CASSPASQADYGYTF
.	TRBV2	11	.	TRBJ1-5	TGTGCCAGCGGGGGACATCAGCCCCAGCATTTT	CASGGHQPQHF
TRBD2	TRBV5-1	17	.	TRBJ2-7	TGCGCCAGCAGCTGGGGGGGAAGTGGTCACCACTCCTACGAGCAGTACTTC	CASSWGGSGHHSYEQYF
.	TRBV11-3	15	once	TRBJ2-3	TGTGCCAGCAGCATTACCGCAGGGAGTGGGGATACGCAGTATTTT	CASSITAGSGDTQYF
.	TRBV5-1	15	.	TRBJ2-3	TGCGCCAGCAGCTTGTTTTTCCCTTGGACAGATACGCAGTATTTT	CASSLFFPWTDTQYF
.	TRBV2	13	few	TRBJ1-5	TGTGCCAGCCGATCAGGGACGTATCAGCCCCAGCATTTT	CASRSGTYQPQHF
.	TRBV9	13	.	TRBJ1-5	TGTGCCAGCAGTCAAGGGAGCAATCAGCCCCAGCATTTT	CASSQGSNQPQHF
.	TRBV5-4	15	.	TRBJ2-5	TGTGCCAGCAGCTCCCCGTTGAGGGGCAAAGAGACCCAGTACTTC	CASSSPLRGKETQYF
.	TRBV4-3	18	.	TRBJ1-5	TGCGCCAGCAGCCAAGATCTCAGGGGCGGAGTAGGTAAACAGCCCCAGCATTTT	CASSQDLRGGVGKQPQHF
TRBD2	TRBV5-4	15	.	TRBJ2-5	TGTGCCAGCAGCTTCCTACTAGCGGGCTCTGAGACCCAGTACTTC	CASSFLLAGSETQYF
.	TRBV6-4	14	.	TRBJ1-1	TGTGCCAGCAGTCCCGGGGGGCAGAGCACTGAAGCTTTCTTT	CASSPGGQSTEAFF
TRBD2	TRBV2	16	.	TRBJ2-1	TGTGCCAGCAGCAAAGGCACTAGCGGGAGTAACAATGAGCAGTTCTTC	CASSKGTSGSNNEQFF
.	TRBV4-1	13	few	TRBJ1-2	TGCGCCAGCAGCCAAGCAGGGGATCGCGGCTACACCTTC	CASSQAGDRGYTF
.	TRBV7-9	14	.	TRBJ1-2	TGTGCCAGCAGCTTAGGTGTTTTTAACTATGGCTACACCTTC	CASSLGVFNYGYTF
.	TRBV30	12	.	TRBJ2-7	TGTGCCTGGACCATGACTGGGAACGAGCAGTACTTC	CAWTMTGNEQYF
TRBD1	TRBV5-1	14	.	TRBJ1-2	TGCGCCAGCAGCTTGGGGGACAGGGCCTATGGCTACACCTTC	CASSLGDRAYGYTF
TRBD1	TRBV5-1	17	.	TRBJ2-3	TGCGCCAGCAGCTTCGCAACAGGGGGTATTTCCACAGATACGCAGTATTTT	CASSFATGGISTDTQYF
.	TRBV18	13	.	TRBJ2-7	TGTGCCAGCTCACCAGGGCCGAACTACGAGCAGTACTTC	CASSPGPNYEQYF
.	TRBV6-1	14	.	TRBJ2-1	TGTGCCAGCAGCCCCGGGGACACGGGGAGTGAGCAGTTCTTC	CASSPGDTGSEQFF
TRBD2	TRBV7-8	16	.	TRBJ2-2	TGTGCCAGCAGCCTATCTCAGCGGGGGGCGACCGGGGAGCTGTTTTTT	CASSLSQRGATGELFF
.	TRBV10-3	15	.	TRBJ2-7	TGTGCCATCAGTGAGTCAGCAGGGACCCCCTACGAGCAGTACTTC	CAISESAGTPYEQYF
TRBD1	TRBV19	14	.	TRBJ1-2	TGTGCCAGTAGTATAGGGACAGGGGGCTATGGCTACACCTTC	CASSIGTGGYGYTF
TRBD1	TRBV28	14	few	TRBJ1-2	TGTGCCAGCAGTTTGACGACAGGGGAAGTAGGCTACACCTTC	CASSLTTGEVGYTF
TRBD1	TRBV6-4	14	.	TRBJ2-3	TGTGCCAGCAGTGACGGACAGGGGGCAGATACGCAGTATTTT	CASSDGQGADTQYF
.	TRBV6-1	15	.	TRBJ1-5	TGTGCCAGCAGTGTGGGCCCCGGTGGCAATCAGCCCCAGCATTTT	CASSVGPGGNQPQHF
TRBD2	TRBV7-9	18	once	TRBJ2-5	TGTGCCAGCAGCTTAGGACTGGCTAGCGGGAGTGTTCAAGAGACCCAGTACTTC	CASSLGLASGSVQETQYF
.	TRBV18	14	.	TRBJ1-1	TGTGCCAGCTCATTACAGGGTTACAACACTGAAGCTTTCTTT	CASSLQGYNTEAFF
.	TRBV6-1	15	.	TRBJ1-1	TGTGCCAGCAGGACCGGTGGGGGTGGGAACACTGAAGCTTTCTTT	CASRTGGGGNTEAFF